What follows describes a single TCR beta chain. This specimen comes from a study of blood T cell repertoires in COVID-19. For the study at large: Italy, Spain and the United States were the sources of the convalescent and acute COVID-19 samples. Sample material is recorded as cDNA or gDNA derived from T cells, B-cell-depleted T cells, or PBMCs.

V shed 2 bases and J shed 7 bases, with 17 bases lying between them. This CDR3 spans 16 amino acids. Germline lookup yields CDR1 LGHNA and CDR2 YNFKEQ. The authors' processing: Reference gene primers were amplified, and this amplification served to estimate nucleated cell counts. Only in-frame clones appear in the TCRdb table, and some are missing; sequencing was by immunoSEQ multiplex PCR. The V and J calls and clone size come from that table; D and trimming were worked out from the DNA. The data show 95,000 to 110,000 clones, approximately 88% seen once. This TCR came from a woman aged 55-70 years with acute or convalescent COVID-19. The material sequenced was peripheral blood. This chain uses TRBV4-2 with TRBJ1-4, with D possibly matching TRBD1 (6 bases). The CDR3 DNA follows: TGTGCCAGCAGCCAAAGGGCGGGGGCGCGGGGTGAAAAACTGTTTTTT. It is translated as CASSQRAGARGEKLFF.